The 25 T cell receptor beta chains reported below all come from one sample, sequenced in a study of blood T cell repertoires in COVID-19. The table came from immunoSEQ multiplex PCR; TCRdb's copy has only in-frame clones and leaves some out. In the table there are 150,000 to 180,000 clones, 91% of which are singletons. Sequences were obtained from peripheral blood. These receptors originate from a man aged 45-65 years with acute or convalescent COVID-19.

The V call is TRBV24-1, the J call TRBJ1-2; D is uncertain. Germline CDR1 and CDR2: KGHDR and SFDVKD. V was pared by 7 bases and J by 10 bases, with 12 bases between. The CDR3 loop spans 11 amino acids. The CDR3 nucleotides are TGTGCCACCAGCCGGGGAGGTGACTACACCTTC. Its protein is CATSRGGDYTF.

The chain carries TRBV6-5 and TRBJ1-4; weak D call: TRBD1 (5 bases). Germline V gene data show CDR1 as MNHEY and CDR2 as SVGAGI. The V gene lost 4 bases and the J gene lost 3 bases, with 9 bases spanning the gap. The length of the CDR3 is 14 residues. The CDR3 nucleotides read TGTGCCAGCAGTTGGGGCAGCCCTAATGAAAAACTGTTTTTT. This encodes CASSWGSPNEKLFF.

The CDR3 here is CASSSEGTANTGELFF. For the CDR3, the DNA is TGTGCCAGCAGTTCGGAGGGGACCGCGAACACCGGGGAGCTGTTTTTT. This chain uses TRBV2 with TRBJ2-2; possibly TRBD2 for D (6 bases). CDR1 and CDR2 from the germline V gene are SNHLY and FYNNEI. There are 16 residues in the CDR3. V gave up 5 bases and J gave up 0 bases, with 13 bases separating them. Full variable domain (remainder filled in from reference TRBV2 and TRBJ2-2): EPEVTQTPSHQVTQMGQEVILRCVPISNHLYFYWYRQILGQKVEFLVSFYNNEISEKSEIFDDQFSVERPDGSNFTLKIRSTKLEDSAMYFCASSSEGTANTGELFFGEGSRLTVL.

V gene TRBV24-1 combines with J gene TRBJ1-2; 8 bases map to TRBD1. CDR1 KGHDR and CDR2 SFDVKD come from the germline V gene. This CDR3 is 14 amino acids long. Trimming took 2 bases from V and 8 from J; bases not matched to a gene: 6. CDR3 nucleotides: TGTGCCACCAGTGATTCGGACAGGGTAGAAGGCTACACCTTC. Translation gives CATSDSDRVEGYTF.

This clone appeared a single time. The gene calls are TRBV11-2 and TRBJ2-7; possible D gene TRBD2, 5 bases. This CDR3 is built from 15 residues. From germline, CDR1 is SGHAT and CDR2 FQNNGV. The ends were cut back, 2 bases at V and 3 bases at J, with 14 bases in the middle. As DNA, the CDR3 is TGTGCCAGCAGCTTATGGGGAGCGCCGATCTACGAGCAGTACGTC. It is translated as CASSLWGAPIYEQYV.

The gene calls are TRBV5-1 and TRBJ1-1; 8 bases are shared with TRBD1. The CDR3 runs 13 residues. Germline-derived CDR1 and CDR2 are SGHRS and YFSETQ. V lost 4 bases to trimming and J lost 5 bases; unmatched junction nucleotides: 4. The CDR3 region is CASSRDRPTEAFF. The CDR3 DNA reads TGCGCCAGCAGCAGGGACAGGCCGACTGAAGCTTTCTTT.

V is TRBV6-2 or TRBV6-3 and J is TRBJ1-1; D perhaps matches TRBD1 (6 bases). The germline CDR1 and CDR2 sequences are MNHEY and SVGEGT. Trimming pared 2 bases from V and 1 base from J, leaving 11 bases between. This CDR3 is 15 amino acids long. The DNA for the CDR3 is TGTGCCAGCAGTTACCTGGACAGCACGAACACTGAAGCTTTCTTT. Residues: CASSYLDSTNTEAFF.

This chain connects TRBV11-2 to TRBJ1-1; D gene uncertain. CDR1 is SGHAT and CDR2 is FQNNGV in the germline V gene. The CDR3 spans 13 residues. The germline V and J ends were trimmed by 5 bases and 4 bases, with 11 bases remaining between them. Here the CDR3 reads CASSQTEGTEAFF. CDR3 nucleotide sequence: TGTGCCAGCAGCCAAACGGAGGGCACTGAAGCTTTCTTT.

The chain combines TRBV19 with TRBJ2-1; TRBD2 might be the D (5 bases). The V and J ends lost 4 bases and 0 bases respectively, with 16 bases between them. This CDR3 contains 17 residues. The germline CDR1 and CDR2 sequences are LNHDA and SQIVND (reference sequence). CDR3: CASSTSLSGSSYNEQFF. In DNA form, the CDR3 reads TGTGCCAGTAGTACGAGTTTAAGCGGAAGCTCCTACAATGAGCAGTTCTTC. Together with reference TRBV19 and TRBJ2-1, the CDR3 gives the full variable domain: DGGITQSPKYLFRKEGQNVTLSCEQNLNHDAMYWYRQDPGQGLRLIYYSQIVNDFQKGDIAEGYSVSREKKESFPLTVTSAQKNPTAFYLCASSTSLSGSSYNEQFFGPGTRLTVL.

The V call is TRBV18, the J call TRBJ1-1; 7 positions agree with TRBD1. The junction had 9 bases not matched to a gene; V was cut back by 3 bases and J by 8 bases. Germline V lookup: CDR1 KGHSH, CDR2 LQKENI. CDR3 length equals 14 residues. The CDR3 coding sequence is TGTGCCAGCTCACCGAGGCGGGACAGAGGAGAAGCTTTCTTT. Residues: CASSPRRDRGEAFF.

The chain is built from TRBV4-2 and TRBJ2-1; 12 bases are a match to TRBD2. The J segment lost 5 bases and the V segment lost 3 bases, leaving 8 bases of the junction unmatched. The CDR3 covers 17 residues. CDR1 and CDR2 from the germline V gene are LGHNA and YNFKEQ. CDR3 in amino acids: CASSQETGLAGNNEQFF. CDR3 DNA sequence: TGTGCCAGCAGCCAGGAGACTGGACTAGCGGGAAACAATGAGCAGTTCTTC.

The chain has TRBV10-3 and TRBJ2-2; 12 bases are shared with TRBD1. This CDR3 contains 16 residues. V lost 2 bases, J lost 6 bases, and 4 bases stayed unmatched. The V gene's germline CDR1 is ENHRY and CDR2 SYGVKD. The CDR3 reads CAISEGTGGNAGELFF. CDR3 coding DNA: TGTGCCATCAGTGAGGGGACAGGGGGCAATGCCGGGGAGCTGTTTTTT.

The genes are TRBV4-1 and TRBJ2-4, with D possibly matching TRBD1 (6 bases). The length of the CDR3 is 15 residues. Germline lookup yields CDR1 MGHRA and CDR2 YSYEKL. V lost 1 base and J lost 8, with 15 bases in between. As DNA, the CDR3 is TGCGCCAGCAGCCAAGTAGGGCAGGGGATCGACATTCAGTACTTC. It specifies CASSQVGQGIDIQYF.

This chain links TRBV4-1 with TRBJ2-5; TRBD2 matches at 11 bases. The CDR3 length is 16 residues. The germline V gene encodes CDR1 MGHRA and CDR2 YSYEKL. V was pared by 3 bases and J by 2 bases, with 5 bases of the junction left unmatched. The CDR3 is CASSHPGTSGQETQYF. The CDR3 nucleotides are TGCGCCAGCAGCCATCCCGGGACTAGCGGACAAGAGACCCAGTACTTC.

The chain links TRBV9 to TRBJ2-7; D is possibly TRBD2 (5 bases). Per germline, CDR1 SGDLS and CDR2 YYNGEE. Trimming took off 0 bases at V and 2 bases at J, with 12 bases between the two ends. CDR3 length: 15 residues. The CDR3 DNA reads TGTGCCAGCAGCGTAGAAGCGCTAGCCACCTACGAGCAGTACTTC. Amino acids: CASSVEALATYEQYF.

The rearrangement uses TRBV5-1 and TRBJ2-5; 10 nucleotides match TRBD2. This CDR3 comprises 16 residues. J was trimmed by 4 bases and V by 2 bases; bases with no gene match: 8. Germline CDR1 and CDR2: SGHRS and YFSETQ. CDR3 region: CASSFEAGGLGETQYF. The CDR3 nucleotides read TGCGCCAGCAGCTTTGAAGCGGGAGGGTTGGGAGAGACCCAGTACTTC.

V usage is TRBV28 and J usage is TRBJ2-1; weak D call: TRBD1 (6 bases). This CDR3 has 12 amino acids. Trimming took 6 bases from V and 9 from J, leaving 12 bases between them. Looked up from germline, CDR1 is MDHEN and CDR2 is SYDVKM. The CDR3: CASRSGVIEQFF. Here the CDR3 DNA reads TGTGCCAGCAGGTCAGGGGTCATTGAGCAGTTCTTC. Combining the CDR3 with reference TRBV28 and TRBJ2-1 gives the whole variable domain DVKVTQSSRYLVKRTGEKVFLECVQDMDHENMFWYRQDPGLGLRLIYFSYDVKMKEKGDIPEGYSVSREKKERFSLILESASTNQTSMYLCASRSGVIEQFFGPGTRLTVL.

The chain joins TRBV27 to TRBJ2-7, with D possibly TRBD2 on 5 matching bases. V was shortened by 0 bases and J by 4 bases, with 13 bases between the two germline ends. The germline V gene has CDR1 MNHEY and CDR2 SMNVEV (reference sequence). CDR3 length: 15 amino acids. This CDR3 is CASSLSTPEVYEQYF. CDR3 DNA sequence: TGTGCCAGCAGTTTATCAACCCCGGAGGTTTACGAGCAGTACTTC.

This chain uses TRBV28 with TRBJ2-2; D is perhaps TRBD2 (6 bases). V was pared by 6 bases and J by 4 bases, with 18 bases between. CDR3 length equals 16 residues. CDR1 MDHEN and CDR2 SYDVKM come from the germline V gene. The CDR3 DNA sequence: TGTGCCAGCAGCCGGCGCCGGAGGGGAGGCACCGGGGAGCTGTTTTTT. Its protein product is CASSRRRRGGTGELFF. Complete variable domain (other parts from reference TRBV28 and TRBJ2-2): DVKVTQSSRYLVKRTGEKVFLECVQDMDHENMFWYRQDPGLGLRLIYFSYDVKMKEKGDIPEGYSVSREKKERFSLILESASTNQTSMYLCASSRRRRGGTGELFFGEGSRLTVL.

The chain recombines TRBV29-1 with TRBJ1-1, with D perhaps TRBD1 (6 bases). V lost 3 bases, J lost 0 bases, and 8 bases lay in between. This CDR3 spans 13 amino acids. CDR1 is SQVTM and CDR2 is ANQGSEA in the germline V gene. Here the CDR3 DNA reads TGCAGCGTTGACGGGACACTGAACACTGAAGCTTTCTTT. Translation: CSVDGTLNTEAFF. Based on the CDR3 plus reference TRBV29-1 and TRBJ1-1, the full variable domain is SAVISQKPSRDICQRGTSLTIQCQVDSQVTMMFWYRQQPGQSLTLIATANQGSEATYESGFVIDKFPISRPNLTFSTLTVSNMSPEDSSIYLCSVDGTLNTEAFFGQGTRLTVV.

This clone was seen once. This chain connects TRBV18 to TRBJ1-2; unclear D gene. This CDR3 has 15 amino acids. The germline V gene encodes CDR1 KGHSH and CDR2 LQKENI. V lost 2 bases and J lost 4, with 14 bases in between. This CDR3 reads CASSPSGSGGYGYTF. For the CDR3, the DNA is TGTGCCAGCTCACCATCCGGGTCGGGAGGCTATGGCTACACCTTC.

The rearrangement uses TRBV19 and TRBJ1-4, with 7 nucleotides matching TRBD1. The CDR3 is 14 residues long. The V gene end was trimmed by 9 bases and the J gene end by 2 bases; junction bases not matched to a gene: 6. Germline lookup yields CDR1 LNHDA and CDR2 SQIVND (reference sequence). CDR3 DNA: TGTGCCAGCACACTACAGGGGACTAATGAAAAACTGTTTTTT. This codes for CASTLQGTNEKLFF.

This clone showed up just once. This chain connects TRBV27 to TRBJ1-5; 10 bases match TRBD1. The CDR3 totals 18 residues. With 2 bases clipped from V and 2 bases from J, the junction kept 9 bases outside the gene matches. Germline V gene lookup returns CDR1 MNHEY and CDR2 SMNVEV (reference sequence). CDR3 protein: CASSLGDRGVVGNQPQHF. DNA for the CDR3: TGTGCCAGCAGTTTAGGGGACAGGGGTGTCGTGGGCAATCAGCCCCAGCATTTT.

The V gene is TRBV28, the J gene TRBJ2-7, with 10 bases fitting TRBD1. Germline lookup yields CDR1 MDHEN and CDR2 SYDVKM. The CDR3 has 15 residues. V lost 5 bases to trimming and J lost 6 bases; unmatched junction nucleotides: 10. This chain's CDR3 is CASSPAGTGVREQYF. The CDR3 bases are TGTGCCAGCAGTCCCGCCGGGACAGGGGTTCGCGAGCAGTACTTC.

This clone showed up just once. The chain has TRBV15 and TRBJ1-6; 9 positions match TRBD1. The V and J ends lost 4 bases and 10 bases, in that order; junction bases with no gene match: 11. The CDR3 is 16 amino acids. Germline CDR1 and CDR2: LNHNV and YYDKDF (reference sequence). The CDR3 loop reads CATSTESGTGYSPLHF. CDR3 DNA: TGTGCCACCAGCACTGAATCCGGGACAGGGTACTCACCCCTCCACTTT. Full variable domain (outside the CDR3, taken from reference TRBV15 and TRBJ1-6): DAMVIQNPRYQVTQFGKPVTLSCSQTLNHNVMYWYQQKSSQAPKLLFHYYDKDFNNEADTPDNFQSRRPNTSFCFLDIRSPGLGDTAMYLCATSTESGTGYSPLHFGNGTRLTVT.